The rows below give T cell receptor beta chains drawn from one sample of a study of blood T cells in healthy people across ages. TCRdb reprocessed the 5' RACE reads via MiXCR and lists one record per CDR3 protein. The sample consists of just over 1 million distinct CDR3 sequences, around 45% of them appearing once. Sequenced: blood. Receptors originate from a woman aged 55-70 years in good health. The CDR3 runs from the conserved cysteine through the conserved F or W. D genes are given only for firm matches. Expanded clones get a size class; other rows say once, few or many, or leave the size out.

j_gene	v_gene	d_gene	abundance	CDR3nt	CDR3aa
TRBJ2-4	TRBV6-1	TRBD2	NA	TGTGCCAGCAGTCTTTGGGGGGGAGCCAAAAACATTCAGTACTTC	CASSLWGGAKNIQYF
TRBJ2-3	TRBV20-1	TRBD2	once	TGCAGTGCTAGAGTCAACTTGCGCGGGGGGAGGACAGATACGCAGTATTTT	CSARVNLRGGRTDTQYF
TRBJ2-1	TRBV6-2/TRBV6-3	NA	few	TGTGCCAGCATTGGGACGGAAAGAAATGAGCAGTTCTTC	CASIGTERNEQFF
TRBJ2-1	TRBV5-1	TRBD2	NA	TGCGCCAGCAGCCCGGGTGCGGGAGCGTATGACAATGAGCAGTTCTTC	CASSPGAGAYDNEQFF
TRBJ2-6	TRBV27	NA	NA	TGTGCCAGCAGGCGTTCTGGGGCCAACGTCCTGACTTTC	CASRRSGANVLTF
TRBJ2-1	TRBV27	TRBD2	NA	TGTGCCAGCAGTCCGGTAGCGGGATACTCCTACAATGAGCAGTTCTTC	CASSPVAGYSYNEQFF
TRBJ2-1	TRBV10-1	NA	few	TGCGCCAGCAGTGAAAGGAGGAATAATGAGCAGTTCTTC	CASSERRNNEQFF
TRBJ2-7	TRBV5-1	NA	few	TGCGCCAGCTCCCCCGCGCGGGGCTCCTACGAGCAGTACTTC	CASSPARGSYEQYF
TRBJ2-7	TRBV20-1	NA	NA	TGCAGTGCCGTGGAGGGAAGGGGTGAGCAGTACTTC	CSAVEGRGEQYF
TRBJ2-1	TRBV5-1	NA	few	TGCGCCAGCAGCGAGACTAGGTTGAATGAGCAGTTCTTC	CASSETRLNEQFF
TRBJ2-1	TRBV20-1	NA	NA	TGCAGTGCTGGCGACCAAAAGCGGGCTGGCTTCTACAATGAGCAGTTCTTC	CSAGDQKRAGFYNEQFF
TRBJ2-6	TRBV9	NA	NA	TGTGCCAGCAGCGCGGCTAGGGCTGGGGCCAACGTCCTGACTTTC	CASSAARAGANVLTF
TRBJ2-5	TRBV13	TRBD1	NA	TGTGCCAGCAGCCATGGGACAGGCCAGCAGTACTTC	CASSHGTGQQYF
TRBJ1-2	TRBV7-9	NA	NA	TGTGCCAGCAGCTTAGCAGGACTCGCCACATACCTAAACTATGGCTACACCTTC	CASSLAGLATYLNYGYTF
TRBJ2-3	TRBV9	TRBD2	NA	TGTGCCAGCAGCGTAGGAGTGAGCGGGAGGGCAGATACGCAGTATTTT	CASSVGVSGRADTQYF
TRBJ2-1	TRBV15	NA	NA	TGTGCCACCAGCAAGAGCGGGTTTTCCTACAATGAGCAGTTCTTC	CATSKSGFSYNEQFF
TRBJ2-3	TRBV7-8	TRBD1	NA	TGTGCCAGCAGCTCGGACAGGGTCTCGACGACAGATACGCAGTATTTT	CASSSDRVSTTDTQYF
TRBJ2-1	TRBV3-1	TRBD2	NA	TGTGCCAGCAGCCACAGGACTAGCGGGAATGCGTACAATGAGCAGTTCTTC	CASSHRTSGNAYNEQFF
TRBJ2-7	TRBV10-3	TRBD2	few	TGTGCCATCAGTGGGGAGGGATACGAGCAGTACTTC	CAISGEGYEQYF